One and the same sample provided the 9 T cell receptor beta chains below, sequenced in a study of T-cell memory formation after mild COVID-19 (dated by TCRdb to the early 2020s). The library was prepared using 5' RACE. These reads were obtained on an Illumina NovaSeq 6000. Clones were called with MiXCR by TCRdb after fastp trimmed the public reads at Q25, and only in-frame beta chains were retained. For every CDR3 protein sequence, its rows merge into one entry that carries the most common genes and DNA. The sample table lists around 340,000 distinct CDR3 sequences, roughly 21% of them with a count of one. The top ten constitute around 13% of the sample. Sequencing was carried out using PBMCs or a T cell subset sorted from them (not recorded which). These receptors were taken from an adult woman who had mild COVID-19 (a few samples of this study predate the infection). The sample titles of this study are shuffled in the database, so cell type and time point are left out; the donor was told from shared clones.

This clonotype was found a few times. The V and J genes are TRBV6-6 and TRBJ1-2, with a possible D match to TRBD1 (6 bases). The germline gives CDR1 MNHNY, CDR2 SVGAGI (reference sequence). CDR3 length: 13 amino acids. V dropped 4 bases and J dropped 8 bases, with 14 bases sitting between them. The CDR3 is CASSLPGGTGYTF. For the CDR3, the DNA is TGTGCCAGCAGTTTACCGGGGGGCACCGGCTACACCTTC.

This sequence joins TRBV5-1 and TRBJ2-7; TRBD1 matches 8 bases. V shed 2 bases, J shed 1 base, and the junction held 8 bases outside the gene matches. The germline V gene encodes CDR1 SGHRS and CDR2 YFSETQ. The CDR3 runs 16 residues. The CDR3: CASSFHRDRPSYEQYF. As DNA, the CDR3 is TGCGCCAGCAGCTTCCACCGGGACAGGCCATCCTACGAGCAGTACTTC.

This clonotype came up a few times. V gene TRBV7-2 combines with J gene TRBJ1-6; possible D gene TRBD1, 6 bases. CDR1 is SGHTA and CDR2 is FQGNSA in the germline V gene. The V and J ends lost 5 bases and 9 bases respectively, with 11 bases between them. The CDR3 is made up of 13 amino acids. For the CDR3, the DNA is TGTGCCAGCAGCCCGGGACAACCTTCACCCCTCCACTTT. Protein product: CASSPGQPSPLHF.

This clonotype has just one count. The chain joins TRBV29-1 to TRBJ1-1; weak D call: TRBD1 (6 bases). The CDR3 has 14 amino acids. V lost 4 bases and J 7 bases, leaving 19 bases between the germline ends. Per the germline V gene, CDR1 is SQVTM and CDR2 is ANQGSEA. CDR3: CSVGQGRGGNEAFF. CDR3 nucleotide sequence: TGCAGCGTTGGCCAGGGGCGGGGGGGGAATGAAGCTTTCTTT. Full variable domain (rest looked up from reference TRBV29-1 and TRBJ1-1): SAVISQKPSRDICQRGTSLTIQCQVDSQVTMMFWYRQQPGQSLTLIATANQGSEATYESGFVIDKFPISRPNLTFSTLTVSNMSPEDSSIYLCSVGQGRGGNEAFFGQGTRLTVV.

The rearrangement uses TRBV6-6 and TRBJ2-7; the D is unclear. Germline V gene sequence: CDR1 MNHNY, CDR2 SVGAGI (reference sequence). Trimming stripped 5 bases from V and 3 bases from J, with 11 bases between. The CDR3 extends over 13 amino acids. CDR3 loop: CASSHTVLYEQYF. In DNA form, the CDR3 reads TGTGCCAGCAGTCACACGGTCCTCTACGAGCAGTACTTC.

This chain uses TRBV6-2 or TRBV6-3 with TRBJ2-7, with D possibly matching TRBD2 (5 bases). Germline CDR1 and CDR2: MNHEY and SVGEGT. The CDR3 is 16 residues long. Trimming removed 5 bases from V and 4 bases from J, with 21 bases in between. CDR3 protein: CASSTPRRGARYEQYF. CDR3 nucleotide sequence: TGTGCCAGCAGTACTCCACGTCGGGGTGCTAGATACGAGCAGTACTTC.

The chain has TRBV12-3 or TRBV12-4 and TRBJ2-1; no definite D call. The CDR3 loop spans 16 amino acids. The V and J ends lost 3 bases and 0 bases respectively, with 12 bases between them. CDR3 residues: CASSFSLQVSYNEQFF. CDR3 bases: TGTGCCAGCAGTTTCTCCCTCCAGGTCTCCTACAATGAGCAGTTCTTC.

The chain combines TRBV4-1 with TRBJ2-2; the match to TRBD1 covers 7 bases. This CDR3 comprises 16 residues. CDR1 MGHRA and CDR2 YSYEKL come from the germline V gene. V was clipped by 3 bases and J by 3 bases; unmatched bases: 7. This CDR3 reads CASSHTGTADTGELFF. In nucleotides, the CDR3 is TGCGCCAGCAGCCACACCGGGACAGCAGACACCGGGGAGCTGTTTTTT.

The chain is built from TRBV7-9 and TRBJ2-2; D ambiguous. Germline V gene lookup returns CDR1 SEHNR and CDR2 FQNEAQ (reference sequence). The CDR3 spans 14 residues. The V and J ends lost 1 base and 6 bases respectively, with 9 bases between them. Written as DNA, the CDR3 is TGTGCCAGCAGCTTAGGAGTAGATTCCGGGGAGCTGTTTTTT. Translated, it gives CASSLGVDSGELFF.